These 21 T cell receptor beta chains share one sample of origin, sequenced in a study of T cell changes during pregnancy in multiple sclerosis. Some clones are missing from TCRdb's copy, which holds only in-frame ones; the method was immunoSEQ multiplex PCR. This sample has tens of thousands of clones, with 91% found just once. This material consisted of CD4+ T cells from peripheral blood mononuclear cells, taken in the second trimester of pregnancy. These TCRs come from a female donor in good health, enrolled as a control in a pregnancy study.

The chain joins TRBV7-2 to TRBJ2-5; D possibly corresponds to TRBD2 (6 bases). Germline assignment: CDR1 SGHTA and CDR2 FQGNSA. V lost 1 base and J 1 base, leaving 10 bases between the germline ends. The CDR3 runs 15 residues. CDR3 bases: TGTGCCAGCAGCTTAGTCGTAGCGGCCCAAGAGACCCAGTACTTC. Protein sequence: CASSLVVAAQETQYF.

The chain couples TRBV5-6 to TRBJ1-5, with D unresolved. Germline CDR1 is SGHDT and CDR2 is YYEEEE. Trimming removed 2 bases at V and 2 bases at J, with 17 bases between. The CDR3 spans 17 residues. CDR3 in amino acids: CASSFGFGGRGNQPQHF. CDR3 DNA sequence: TGTGCCAGCAGCTTTGGGTTTGGAGGGCGCGGCAATCAGCCCCAGCATTTT.

The V gene is TRBV19, the J gene TRBJ1-3; TRBD1 might be the D (6 bases). CDR3 size: 19 residues. V was pared by 6 bases and J by 0 bases, with 24 bases between. Germline CDR1 and CDR2: LNHDA and SQIVND (reference sequence). The CDR3 nucleotides read TGTGCCAGTAGCCCCGGGGGGGGCCTCCACTTACCCTCTGGAAACACCATATATTTT. It specifies CASSPGGGLHLPSGNTIYF.

This clone was recorded only once. V is TRBV4-2 and J is TRBJ2-3; 9 positions match TRBD1. Germline assignment: CDR1 LGHNA and CDR2 YNFKEQ. Losses at the gene ends were 8 bases for V and 3 bases for J; bases not matched to a gene: 6. The CDR3 consists of 14 residues. CDR3 sequence: CASARDRATDTQYF. The DNA of the CDR3 is TGTGCCAGCGCCCGGGACAGGGCAACAGATACGCAGTATTTT.

This clone was recorded only once. The rearrangement joins TRBV29-1 to TRBJ2-5, with D possibly matching TRBD2 (6 bases). This CDR3 is built from 14 residues. CDR1 is SQVTM, CDR2 ANQGSEA, per germline. Trimming took off 8 bases at V and 2 bases at J, with 18 bases between the two ends. CDR3 nucleotide sequence: TGCAGCTGCCGGGACTTTTCCTCGCAAGAGACCCAGTACTTC. Its translation is CSCRDFSSQETQYF.

The chain has TRBV5-1 and TRBJ2-1; perhaps TRBD2 as D (5 bases). The V end was cut by 0 bases, the J end by 2 bases, with 9 bases between. Germline assignment: CDR1 SGHRS and CDR2 YFSETQ. This CDR3 region has 15 residues. The CDR3 sequence: CASSLGGSTYNEQFF. As DNA, the CDR3 is TGCGCCAGCAGCTTGGGCGGGTCCACCTACAATGAGCAGTTCTTC.

The genes are TRBV7-8 and TRBJ2-5, with TRBD2 matching over 8 bases. Trimming cost V 0 bases and J 4 bases; bases outside gene matches: 7. Germline V lookup: CDR1 SGHVS, CDR2 FQNEAQ. CDR3 length: 16 amino acids. The CDR3 coding sequence is TGTGCCAGCAGCTTAGCGCGGGGGCTAGCGGGAGAGACCCAGTACTTC. Translation: CASSLARGLAGETQYF.

This CDR3 reads CASSSEGYSYNEQFF. CDR3 coding DNA: TGTGCCAGCAGTTCAGAGGGCTACTCCTACAATGAGCAGTTCTTC. The rearrangement uses TRBV27 and TRBJ2-1; possible D gene TRBD2, 5 bases. Trimming took 4 bases from V and 0 from J, leaving 10 bases between them. Germline V gene lookup returns CDR1 MNHEY and CDR2 SMNVEV (reference sequence). The CDR3 runs to 15 residues.

This clone came up once. The chain uses TRBV30 and TRBJ1-2; no definite D call. Germline values: CDR1 GTSNPN, CDR2 SVGIG (reference sequence). This CDR3 has 14 residues. The V end lost 1 base, the J end lost 6 bases, and 15 bases lay between the germline ends. DNA for the CDR3: TGTGCCTGGAGTGGCCTCCAAGTGTCAGATGGCTACACCTTC. Translation gives CAWSGLQVSDGYTF.

The V and J genes are TRBV5-1 and TRBJ1-1; 12 nucleotides agree with TRBD1. Germline-derived CDR1 and CDR2 are SGHRS and YFSETQ. The CDR3 runs 15 residues. J gave up 4 bases and V 0 bases, and 1 base lay outside the gene matches. Here the CDR3 DNA reads TGCGCCAGCAGCTTGGAGGGACAGGGGGCCACTGAAGCTTTCTTT. It specifies CASSLEGQGATEAFF. The full variable domain, completed using reference TRBV5-1 and TRBJ1-1, is KAGVTQTPRYLIKTRGQQVTLSCSPISGHRSVSWYQQTPGQGLQFLFEYFSETQRNKGNFPGRFSGRQFSNSRSEMNVSTLELGDSALYLCASSLEGQGATEAFFGQGTRLTVV.

CDR3 in amino acids: CASSYGVAGVQDTQYF. CDR3 bases: TGTGCCAGCAGTTACGGGGTAGCGGGAGTTCAGGATACGCAGTATTTT. V gene TRBV6-5 combines with J gene TRBJ2-3; 9 nucleotides line up with TRBD2. Germline V gene data show CDR1 as MNHEY and CDR2 as SVGAGI. V dropped 2 bases and J dropped 6; count of bases not matched to a gene: 9. The CDR3 has 16 residues.

This chain connects TRBV9 to TRBJ2-3; perhaps TRBD1 as D (5 bases). V lost 4 bases, J lost 0 bases, and 15 bases lay in between. Germline lookup yields CDR1 SGDLS and CDR2 YYNGEE. The CDR3 is 16 amino acids. The chain's CDR3 is CASSPTGRESTDTQYF. DNA for the CDR3: TGTGCCAGCAGCCCAACGGGCAGGGAAAGCACAGATACGCAGTATTTT.

The CDR3 nucleotides are TGTGCCAGCTCCCAGCAAAGACAGGGTGGCTCCTATAATTCACCCCTCCACTTT. The encoded protein is CASSQQRQGGSYNSPLHF. The chain is built from TRBV18 and TRBJ1-6; 7 bases are a match to TRBD1. V was pared by 6 bases and J by 0 bases, with 11 bases of the junction left unmatched. Germline CDR1 reads KGHSH; CDR2 reads LQKENI. The CDR3 is made up of 18 amino acids.

The chain is built from TRBV5-1 and TRBJ2-7, with unresolved D. The CDR3 is made up of 11 amino acids. V was trimmed by 6 bases and J by 2 bases, leaving 6 bases between them. Germline assignment: CDR1 SGHRS and CDR2 YFSETQ. The CDR3, as DNA: TGCGCCAGCAAGCCCCCCTACGAGCAGTACTTC. Translation: CASKPPYEQYF. Full variable domain (missing parts from reference TRBV5-1 and TRBJ2-7): KAGVTQTPRYLIKTRGQQVTLSCSPISGHRSVSWYQQTPGQGLQFLFEYFSETQRNKGNFPGRFSGRQFSNSRSEMNVSTLELGDSALYLCASKPPYEQYFGPGTRLTVT.

The chain is built from TRBV29-1 and TRBJ2-7, with 7 nucleotides matching TRBD2. This CDR3 comprises 13 residues. Germline V lookup: CDR1 SQVTM, CDR2 ANQGSEA. V was clipped by 6 bases and J by 1 base; unmatched bases: 6. CDR3 bases: TGCAGCGTGGGGACTACGAGATCCTACGAGCAGTACTTC. Encoded protein: CSVGTTRSYEQYF.

This rearrangement joins TRBV10-3 to TRBJ1-5, with D perhaps TRBD1 (5 bases). Trimming shortened V by 4 bases and J by 7 bases, and 14 bases separated the two germline ends. Germline V gene lookup returns CDR1 ENHRY and CDR2 SYGVKD. This CDR3 contains 14 residues. CDR3 region: CAISGGGQGQPQHF. In nucleotides, the CDR3 is TGTGCCATCAGTGGTGGAGGGCAGGGACAGCCCCAGCATTTT.

The genes are TRBV19 and TRBJ1-5; no definite D call. Trimming stripped 3 bases from V and 0 bases from J, with 15 bases between. CDR3 length: 17 amino acids. Germline CDR1 and CDR2: LNHDA and SQIVND (reference sequence). CDR3 in amino acids: CASSIGDRDYSNQPQHF. The CDR3 DNA sequence: TGTGCCAGTAGTATTGGGGATCGAGACTATAGCAATCAGCCCCAGCATTTT. Full variable domain (missing parts from reference TRBV19 and TRBJ1-5): DGGITQSPKYLFRKEGQNVTLSCEQNLNHDAMYWYRQDPGQGLRLIYYSQIVNDFQKGDIAEGYSVSREKKESFPLTVTSAQKNPTAFYLCASSIGDRDYSNQPQHFGDGTRLSIL.

This clone appeared once. This chain uses TRBV5-4 with TRBJ1-1, with 7 bases lining up with TRBD1. Germline CDR1 SGHNT, CDR2 YYREEE (reference sequence). Trimming removed 2 bases from V and 2 bases from J; junction bases left unmatched: 6. This CDR3 has 15 residues. CDR3 amino acids: CASSFPGQINTEAFF. Here the CDR3 DNA reads TGTGCCAGCAGCTTCCCGGGACAGATAAACACTGAAGCTTTCTTT.

The chain links TRBV5-4 to TRBJ1-1; 7 bases fit TRBD1. CDR3 length equals 15 residues. Germline CDR1 is SGHNT and CDR2 is YYREEE (reference sequence). The trim removed 4 bases at V and 9 bases at J, leaving 15 bases unmatched. CDR3 amino acids: CASSKKRGGGWQAFF. The CDR3 DNA reads TGTGCCAGCAGCAAAAAACGAGGGGGCGGTTGGCAAGCTTTCTTT.

The chain has TRBV7-2 and TRBJ2-2, with 11 bases lining up with TRBD2. The J segment lost 1 base and the V segment lost 5 bases, leaving 9 bases of the junction unmatched. There are 18 residues in the CDR3. From germline, CDR1 is SGHTA and CDR2 FQGNSA. The CDR3 reads CASSPLPTSGGNTGELFF. CDR3 sequence (DNA): TGTGCCAGCAGCCCACTACCTACTAGCGGGGGGAACACCGGGGAGCTGTTTTTT.

The chain carries TRBV5-1 and TRBJ2-3; D remains unclear. Per the germline V gene, CDR1 is SGHRS and CDR2 is YFSETQ. The CDR3 is made up of 13 amino acids. With 0 bases removed from V and 3 bases from J, the gap between germline ends came to 5 bases. This CDR3 is CASSLVVTDTQYF. Here the CDR3 DNA reads TGCGCCAGCAGCTTGGTAGTTACAGATACGCAGTATTTT. Full variable domain (missing parts from reference TRBV5-1 and TRBJ2-3): KAGVTQTPRYLIKTRGQQVTLSCSPISGHRSVSWYQQTPGQGLQFLFEYFSETQRNKGNFPGRFSGRQFSNSRSEMNVSTLELGDSALYLCASSLVVTDTQYFGPGTRLTVL.